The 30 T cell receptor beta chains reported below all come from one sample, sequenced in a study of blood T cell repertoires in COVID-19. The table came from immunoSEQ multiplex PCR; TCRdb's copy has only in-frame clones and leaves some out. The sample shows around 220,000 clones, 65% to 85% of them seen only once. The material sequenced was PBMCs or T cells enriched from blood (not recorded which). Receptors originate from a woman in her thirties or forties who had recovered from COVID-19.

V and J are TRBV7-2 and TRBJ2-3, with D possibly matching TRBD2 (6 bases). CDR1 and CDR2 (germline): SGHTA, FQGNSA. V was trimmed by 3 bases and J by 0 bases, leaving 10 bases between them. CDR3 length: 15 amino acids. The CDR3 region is CASSFQSGSTDTQYF. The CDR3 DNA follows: TGTGCCAGCAGCTTCCAGAGCGGGAGCACAGATACGCAGTATTTT. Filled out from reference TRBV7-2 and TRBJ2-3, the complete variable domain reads GAGVSQSPSNKVTEKGKDVELRCDPISGHTALYWYRQSLGQGLEFLIYFQGNSAPDKSGLPSDRFSAERTGGSVSTLTIQRTQQEDSAVYLCASSFQSGSTDTQYFGPGTRLTVL.

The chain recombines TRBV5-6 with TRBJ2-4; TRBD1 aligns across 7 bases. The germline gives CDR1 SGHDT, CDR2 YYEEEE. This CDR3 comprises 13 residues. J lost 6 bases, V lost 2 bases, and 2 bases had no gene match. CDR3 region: CASSFRDRNIQYF. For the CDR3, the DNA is TGTGCCAGCAGCTTCCGGGACAGAAACATTCAGTACTTC.

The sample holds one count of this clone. The CDR3: CAIRRDRANYGYTF. The CDR3 DNA reads as TGTGCCATCAGGAGGGACAGGGCAAACTATGGCTACACCTTC. J is TRBJ1-2 and V is TRBV10-3; TRBD1 matches at 9 bases. The CDR3 length is 14 residues. In germline, CDR1 is ENHRY, CDR2 SYGVKD. V gave up 6 bases and J gave up 2 bases; unmatched junction bases: 4.

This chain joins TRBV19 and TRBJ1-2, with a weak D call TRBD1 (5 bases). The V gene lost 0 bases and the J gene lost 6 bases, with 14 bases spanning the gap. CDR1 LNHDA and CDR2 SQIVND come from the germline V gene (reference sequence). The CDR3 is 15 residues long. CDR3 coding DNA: TGTGCCAGTAGTATAGAGGGACTCCCTTTGGATGGCTACACCTTC. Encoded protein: CASSIEGLPLDGYTF.

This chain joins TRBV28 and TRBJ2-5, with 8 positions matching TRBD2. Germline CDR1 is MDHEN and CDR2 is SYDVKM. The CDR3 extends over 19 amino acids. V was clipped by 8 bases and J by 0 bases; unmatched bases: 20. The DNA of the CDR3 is TGTGCCAGCCCTCGGGGGGGAGGGCACAAAACCTGGTACCAAGAGACCCAGTACTTC. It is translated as CASPRGGGHKTWYQETQYF.

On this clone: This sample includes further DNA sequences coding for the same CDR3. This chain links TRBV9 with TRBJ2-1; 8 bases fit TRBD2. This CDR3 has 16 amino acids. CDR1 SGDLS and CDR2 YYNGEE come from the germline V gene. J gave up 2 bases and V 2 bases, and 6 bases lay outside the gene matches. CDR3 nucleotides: TGTGCCAGCAGCGTCGGAGCGGGAGAAGCCTACAATGAGCAGTTCTTC. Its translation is CASSVGAGEAYNEQFF. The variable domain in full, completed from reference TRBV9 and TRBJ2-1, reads DSGVTQTPKHLITATGQRVTLRCSPRSGDLSVYWYQQSLDQGLQFLIQYYNGEERAKGNILERFSAQQFPDLHSELNLSSLELGDSALYFCASSVGAGEAYNEQFFGPGTRLTVL.

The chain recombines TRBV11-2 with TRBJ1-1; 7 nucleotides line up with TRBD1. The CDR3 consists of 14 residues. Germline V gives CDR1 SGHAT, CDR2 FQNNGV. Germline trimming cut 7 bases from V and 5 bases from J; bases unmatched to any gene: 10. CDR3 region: CASTTPLRGTEAFF. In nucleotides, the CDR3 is TGTGCCAGCACCACCCCTCTCAGGGGGACTGAAGCTTTCTTT.

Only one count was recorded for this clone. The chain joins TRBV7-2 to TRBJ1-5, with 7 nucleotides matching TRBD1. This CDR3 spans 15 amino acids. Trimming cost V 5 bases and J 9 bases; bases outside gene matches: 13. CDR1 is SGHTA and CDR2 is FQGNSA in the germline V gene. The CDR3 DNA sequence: TGTGCCAGCAGCGTTGCGACAGGGCCCTTTGGGCCCCAGCATTTT. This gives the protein CASSVATGPFGPQHF.

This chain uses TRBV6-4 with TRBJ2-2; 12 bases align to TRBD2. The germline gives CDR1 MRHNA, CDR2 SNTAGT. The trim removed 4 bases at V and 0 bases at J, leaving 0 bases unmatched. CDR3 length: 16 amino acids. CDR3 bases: TGTGCCAGCAGTGGACTAGCGGGGGCGAACACCGGGGAGCTGTTTTTT. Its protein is CASSGLAGANTGELFF.

CDR3 DNA: TGCGCCAGCAGCTCCGTGACAGGCTCTGGAAACACCATATATTTT. Its translation: CASSSVTGSGNTIYF. The V gene is TRBV5-1, the J gene TRBJ1-3, with D possibly matching TRBD1 (6 bases). The CDR3 consists of 15 residues. The V and J ends lost 3 bases and 0 bases respectively, with 10 bases between them. CDR1 and CDR2 (germline): SGHRS, YFSETQ.

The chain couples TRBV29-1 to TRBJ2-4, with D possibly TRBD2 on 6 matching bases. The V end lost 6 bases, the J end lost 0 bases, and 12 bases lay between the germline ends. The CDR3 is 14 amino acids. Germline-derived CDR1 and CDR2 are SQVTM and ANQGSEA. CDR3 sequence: CSVKDYLAKNIQYF. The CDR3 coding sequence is TGCAGCGTCAAGGACTATCTAGCCAAAAACATTCAGTACTTC. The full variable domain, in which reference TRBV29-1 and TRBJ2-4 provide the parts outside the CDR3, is SAVISQKPSRDICQRGTSLTIQCQVDSQVTMMFWYRQQPGQSLTLIATANQGSEATYESGFVIDKFPISRPNLTFSTLTVSNMSPEDSSIYLCSVKDYLAKNIQYFGAGTRLSVL.

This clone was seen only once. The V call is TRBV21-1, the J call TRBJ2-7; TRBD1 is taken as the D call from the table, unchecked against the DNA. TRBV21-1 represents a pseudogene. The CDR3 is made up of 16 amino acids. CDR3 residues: CASSNDPETGAYEQYF. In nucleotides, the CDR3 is TGTGCCAGCAGCAACGATCCTGAGACAGGGGCCTACGAGCAGTACTTC.

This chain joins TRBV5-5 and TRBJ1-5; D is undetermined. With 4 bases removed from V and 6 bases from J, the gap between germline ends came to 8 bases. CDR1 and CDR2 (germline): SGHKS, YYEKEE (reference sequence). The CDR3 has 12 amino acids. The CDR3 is CASSRLGQPQHF. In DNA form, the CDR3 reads TGTGCCAGCAGCCGACTCGGTCAGCCCCAGCATTTT.

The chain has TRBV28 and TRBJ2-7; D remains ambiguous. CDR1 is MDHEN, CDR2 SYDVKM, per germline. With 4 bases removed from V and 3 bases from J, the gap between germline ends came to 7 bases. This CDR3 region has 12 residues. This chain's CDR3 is CASSSLGYEQYF. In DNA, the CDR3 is TGTGCCAGCAGTTCTCTCGGCTACGAGCAGTACTTC.

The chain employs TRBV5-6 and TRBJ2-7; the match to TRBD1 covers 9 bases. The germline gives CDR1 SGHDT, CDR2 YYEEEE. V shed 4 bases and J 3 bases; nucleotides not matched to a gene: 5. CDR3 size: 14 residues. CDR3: CASSPTGGGYEQYF. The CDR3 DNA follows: TGTGCCAGCAGCCCCACAGGGGGCGGCTACGAGCAGTACTTC.

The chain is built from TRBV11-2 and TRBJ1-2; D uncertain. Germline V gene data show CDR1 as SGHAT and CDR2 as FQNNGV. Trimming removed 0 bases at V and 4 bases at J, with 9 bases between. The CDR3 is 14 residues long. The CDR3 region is CASSLEKGGYGYTF. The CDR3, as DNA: TGTGCCAGCAGCTTAGAAAAGGGAGGCTATGGCTACACCTTC.

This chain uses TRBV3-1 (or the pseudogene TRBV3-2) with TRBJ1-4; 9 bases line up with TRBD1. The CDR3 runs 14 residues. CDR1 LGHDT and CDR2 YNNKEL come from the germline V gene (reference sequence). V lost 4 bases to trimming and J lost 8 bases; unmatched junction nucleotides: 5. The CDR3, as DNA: TGTGCCAGCAGCCTCGGGACAGGGCGCGAAAAACTGTTTTTT. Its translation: CASSLGTGREKLFF.

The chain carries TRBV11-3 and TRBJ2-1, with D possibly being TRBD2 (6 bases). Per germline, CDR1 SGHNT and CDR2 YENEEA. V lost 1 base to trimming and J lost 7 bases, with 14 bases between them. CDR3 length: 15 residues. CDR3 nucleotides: TGTGCCAGCAGCTTAGTCTCGACTAGATGGAATGAGCAGTTCTTC. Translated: CASSLVSTRWNEQFF.

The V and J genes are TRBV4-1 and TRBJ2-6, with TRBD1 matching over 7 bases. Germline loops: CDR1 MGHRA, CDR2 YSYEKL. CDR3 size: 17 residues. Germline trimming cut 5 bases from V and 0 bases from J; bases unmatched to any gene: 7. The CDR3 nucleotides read TGCGCCAGCAGCAGAACAGGGGTTCTCTCTGGGGCCAACGTCCTGACTTTC. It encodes CASSRTGVLSGANVLTF.

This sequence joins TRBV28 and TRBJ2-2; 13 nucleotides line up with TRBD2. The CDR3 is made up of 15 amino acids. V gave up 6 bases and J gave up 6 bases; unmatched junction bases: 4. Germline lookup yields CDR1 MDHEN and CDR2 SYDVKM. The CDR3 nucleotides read TGTGCCAGCAGACTAGCGGGAGGGCTGGCCGGGGAGCTGTTTTTT. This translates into CASRLAGGLAGELFF.

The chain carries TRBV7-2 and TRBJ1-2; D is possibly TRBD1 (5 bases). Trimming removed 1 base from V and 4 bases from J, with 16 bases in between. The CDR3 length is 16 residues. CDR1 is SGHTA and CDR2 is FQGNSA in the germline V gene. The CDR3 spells CASSLGGEDGPYGYTF. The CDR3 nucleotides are TGTGCCAGCAGCTTAGGGGGCGAAGATGGGCCCTATGGCTACACCTTC.

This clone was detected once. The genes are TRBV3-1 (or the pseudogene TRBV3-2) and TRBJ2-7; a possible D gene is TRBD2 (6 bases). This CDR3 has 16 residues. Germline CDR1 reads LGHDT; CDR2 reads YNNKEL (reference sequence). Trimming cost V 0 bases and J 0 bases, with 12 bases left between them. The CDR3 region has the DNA TGTGCCAGCAGCCAAGAAGGGACTTTTAGCTCCTACGAGCAGTACTTC. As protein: CASSQEGTFSSYEQYF.

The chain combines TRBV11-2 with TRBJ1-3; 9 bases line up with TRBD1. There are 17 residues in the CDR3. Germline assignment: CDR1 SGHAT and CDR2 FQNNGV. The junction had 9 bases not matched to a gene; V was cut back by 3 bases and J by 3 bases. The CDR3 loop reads CASSLRAQGASGNTIYF. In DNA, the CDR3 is TGTGCCAGCAGCTTGCGGGCACAGGGGGCGAGTGGAAACACCATATATTTT. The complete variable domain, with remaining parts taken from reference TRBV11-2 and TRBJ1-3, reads EAGVAQSPRYKIIEKRQSVAFWCNPISGHATLYWYQQILGQGPKLLIQFQNNGVVDDSQLPKDRFSAERLKGVDSTLKIQPAKLEDSAVYLCASSLRAQGASGNTIYFGEGSWLTVV.

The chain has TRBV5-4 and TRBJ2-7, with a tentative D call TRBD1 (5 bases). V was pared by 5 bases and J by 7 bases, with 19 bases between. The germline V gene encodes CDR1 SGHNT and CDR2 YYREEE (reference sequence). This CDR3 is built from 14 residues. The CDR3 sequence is CASSSATTGGEQYF. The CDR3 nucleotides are TGTGCCAGCAGTTCTGCTACCACAGGTGGTGAGCAGTACTTC.

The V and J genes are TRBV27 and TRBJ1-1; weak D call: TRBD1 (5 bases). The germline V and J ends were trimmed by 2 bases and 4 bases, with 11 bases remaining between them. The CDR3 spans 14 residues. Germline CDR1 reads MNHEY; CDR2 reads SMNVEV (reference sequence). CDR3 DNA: TGTGCCAGCAGTTTAGGGTGGGGGGGCACTGAAGCTTTCTTT. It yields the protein CASSLGWGGTEAFF.

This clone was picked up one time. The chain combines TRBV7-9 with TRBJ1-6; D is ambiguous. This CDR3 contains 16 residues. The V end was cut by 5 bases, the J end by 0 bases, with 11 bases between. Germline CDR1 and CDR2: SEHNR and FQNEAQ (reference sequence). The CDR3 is CASSALGSSYNSPLHF. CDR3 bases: TGTGCCAGCAGCGCCCTAGGGAGCTCCTATAATTCACCCCTCCACTTT.

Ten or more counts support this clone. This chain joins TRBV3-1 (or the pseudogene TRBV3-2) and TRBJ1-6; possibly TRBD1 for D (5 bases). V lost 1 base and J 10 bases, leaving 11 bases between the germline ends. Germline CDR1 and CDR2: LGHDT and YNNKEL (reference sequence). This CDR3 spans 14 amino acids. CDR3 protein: CASSQVQGRSPLHF. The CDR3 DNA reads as TGTGCCAGCAGCCAAGTCCAGGGTAGGTCACCCCTCCACTTT.

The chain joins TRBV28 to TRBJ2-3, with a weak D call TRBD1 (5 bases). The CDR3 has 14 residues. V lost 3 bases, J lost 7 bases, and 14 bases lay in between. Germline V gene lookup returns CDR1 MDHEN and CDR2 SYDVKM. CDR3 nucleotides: TGTGCCAGCAGTTTCGACAGTCCTACGAATACGCAGTATTTT. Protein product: CASSFDSPTNTQYF.

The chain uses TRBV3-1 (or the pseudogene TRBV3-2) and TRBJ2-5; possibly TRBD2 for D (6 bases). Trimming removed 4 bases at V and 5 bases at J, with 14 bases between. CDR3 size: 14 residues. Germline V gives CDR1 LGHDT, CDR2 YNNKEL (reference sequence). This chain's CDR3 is CASSRRGAGETQYF. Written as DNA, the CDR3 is TGTGCCAGCAGCCGGAGGGGCGCGGGGGAGACCCAGTACTTC.

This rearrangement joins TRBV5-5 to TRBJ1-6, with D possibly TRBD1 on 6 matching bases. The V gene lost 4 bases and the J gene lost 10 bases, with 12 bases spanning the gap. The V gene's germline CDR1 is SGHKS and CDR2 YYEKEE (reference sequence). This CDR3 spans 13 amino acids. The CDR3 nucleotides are TGTGCCAGCAGCCCCTTAGGGGGATCACCCCTCCACTTT. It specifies CASSPLGGSPLHF.